Listed here are 23 T cell receptor beta chains from one sample, sequenced in a study of CD8+ T cells in alopecia areata. Extracted from the samples, RNA was reverse transcribed into cDNA to serve as the sequencing template. Clones were sequenced by immunoSEQ multiplex PCR, and TCRdb holds only the in-frame ones, with some missing. The sample holds under 25,000 clones, 50% to 60% seen once. Treatment of the sample: oral pan-JAK inhibitor, 5-10 mg twice daily. Obtained from alopecia areata patients were lesional scalp punch biopsies along with peripheral blood. The sequenced sample was skin, obtained at week 4, from a patient treated with tofacitinib. Receptors originate from a human donor with alopecia areata.

In DNA, the CDR3 is TGTGCCAGCAGCAAGGGGGGCCCTGTGAGTTACAATGAGCAGTTCTTC. Its protein product is CASSKGGPVSYNEQFF. The genes are TRBV9 and TRBJ2-1; D is possibly TRBD1 or TRBD2 (6 bases each). The CDR3 spans 16 residues. Germline V lookup: CDR1 SGDLS, CDR2 YYNGEE. Deletions cut 4 bases from V and 4 bases from J, with 18 bases between.

This clone has only a few counts. The rearrangement joins TRBV13 to TRBJ1-1; D is undetermined. The germline V gene encodes CDR1 PRHDT and CDR2 FYEKMQ (reference sequence). The CDR3 consists of 15 residues. Trimming left V 5 bases short and J 2 bases short, with 15 bases between. The CDR3, as DNA: TGTGCCAGCAGCCTTAGAACAAGAGGCAACACTGAAGCTTTCTTT. This gives the protein CASSLRTRGNTEAFF.

This clone has just a few counts. The rearrangement uses TRBV4-1 and TRBJ2-7; D gene ambiguous. The CDR3 covers 14 residues. The germline CDR1 and CDR2 sequences are MGHRA and YSYEKL. The germline V and J ends were trimmed by 3 bases and 7 bases, with 16 bases remaining between them. CDR3 sequence: CASSQSHHGLEQYF. DNA of the CDR3: TGCGCCAGCAGCCAGAGCCACCATGGGCTGGAGCAGTACTTC.

The chain employs TRBV5-1 and TRBJ1-2, with D possibly TRBD1 on 5 matching bases. Deletions cut 5 bases from V and 4 bases from J, with 9 bases between. The germline CDR1 and CDR2 sequences are SGHRS and YFSETQ. The CDR3 is 12 residues long. DNA of the CDR3: TGCGCCAGCAGACAGGAACTCTATGGCTACACCTTC. This gives the protein CASRQELYGYTF.

This clone is a singleton in its sample. The chain couples TRBV5-1 to TRBJ2-6; TRBD1 is a possible D gene (6 bases). CDR1 SGHRS and CDR2 YFSETQ come from the germline V gene. The CDR3 sequence is 15 residues long. With 4 bases removed from V and 1 base from J, the gap between germline ends came to 9 bases. DNA for the CDR3: TGCGCCAGCAGCATGGACAGTTCTGGGGCCAACGTCCTGACTTTC. Translating it yields CASSMDSSGANVLTF.

This clone occurred a few times. This chain joins TRBV7-2 and TRBJ2-7; 8 nucleotides agree with TRBD1. The germline V gene has CDR1 SGHTA and CDR2 FQGNSA. CDR3 length: 15 amino acids. V dropped 6 bases and J dropped 4; count of bases not matched to a gene: 11. Written as DNA, the CDR3 is TGTGCCAGCAGACAAAGGTTCGGACAGGGTTACGAGCAGTACTTC. This codes for CASRQRFGQGYEQYF. The full variable domain, rest sourced from reference TRBV7-2 and TRBJ2-7, is GAGVSQSPSNKVTEKGKDVELRCDPISGHTALYWYRQSLGQGLEFLIYFQGNSAPDKSGLPSDRFSAERTGGSVSTLTIQRTQQEDSAVYLCASRQRFGQGYEQYFGPGTRLTVT.

This chain joins TRBV10-2 and TRBJ1-2; D possibly corresponds to TRBD1 (5 bases). In germline, CDR1 is WSHSY, CDR2 SAAADI. V gave up 7 bases and J gave up 4 bases, with 13 bases separating them. The CDR3 extends over 13 amino acids. CDR3 sequence: CASNQGTGYGYTF. The CDR3 bases are TGCGCCAGCAACCAGGGAACCGGCTATGGCTACACCTTC.

This clone appeared a few times. The rearrangement joins TRBV27 to TRBJ2-3; D remains ambiguous. V shed 5 bases and J shed 0 bases, with 9 bases lying between them. This CDR3 has 14 amino acids. Germline assignment: CDR1 MNHEY and CDR2 SMNVEV (reference sequence). The CDR3 DNA sequence: TGTGCCAGCAGTATAGGGTCTAGCACAGATACGCAGTATTTT. The encoded protein is CASSIGSSTDTQYF.

The chain's CDR3 is CASITGTGYSNEQFF. DNA of the CDR3: TGCGCCAGCATTACCGGGACAGGGTACAGCAATGAGCAGTTCTTC. This sequence joins TRBV5-1 and TRBJ2-1; 9 bases match TRBD1. J was trimmed by 6 bases and V by 6 bases; bases with no gene match: 10. CDR1 and CDR2 from the germline V gene are SGHRS and YFSETQ. The CDR3 contains 15 residues. The whole variable domain, filled in from reference TRBV5-1 and TRBJ2-1, reads KAGVTQTPRYLIKTRGQQVTLSCSPISGHRSVSWYQQTPGQGLQFLFEYFSETQRNKGNFPGRFSGRQFSNSRSEMNVSTLELGDSALYLCASITGTGYSNEQFFGPGTRLTVL.

In regard to this clone: Different DNA sequences within this sample yield the same CDR3. The J gene is TRBJ1-5, the V gene TRBV10-2; D gene ambiguous. Germline-derived CDR1 and CDR2 are WSHSY and SAAADI. V lost 0 bases and J 0 bases, leaving 9 bases between the germline ends. The CDR3 runs to 16 residues. CDR3 sequence (DNA): TGCGCCAGCAGTGAGTCTCCAGGCAATAGCAATCAGCCCCAGCATTTT. This translates into CASSESPGNSNQPQHF.

The J gene is TRBJ2-5, the V gene TRBV11-2, with TRBD2 matching 10 bases. The CDR3 sequence is 13 residues long. With V trimmed by 6 bases and J by 2 bases, 0 bases remained unmatched. Germline V gives CDR1 SGHAT, CDR2 FQNNGV. CDR3 residues: CASRTSGQETQYF. CDR3 DNA: TGTGCCAGCAGGACTAGCGGGCAAGAGACCCAGTACTTC.

CDR3 in amino acids: CASSSTPLNSPLHF. CDR3 nucleotide sequence: TGCGCCAGCAGCTCGACCCCACTGAATTCACCCCTCCACTTT. This sequence joins TRBV5-1 and TRBJ1-6; D is undetermined. CDR1 SGHRS and CDR2 YFSETQ come from the germline V gene. V was clipped by 3 bases and J by 7 bases, with 11 bases between them. This CDR3 has 14 residues.

This sequence joins TRBV29-1 and TRBJ2-5; the D gene is possibly TRBD2 (6 bases). CDR1 is SQVTM, CDR2 ANQGSEA, per germline. The V end lost 1 base, the J end lost 5 bases, and 11 bases lay between the germline ends. The CDR3 consists of 13 residues. The DNA for the CDR3 is TGCAGCGTTGAAGGGGGGAGGAGGGAGACCCAGTACTTC. This gives the protein CSVEGGRRETQYF.

This clone was detected once. The genes are TRBV7-9 and TRBJ2-5, with 7 bases lining up with TRBD1. The J call is doubtful: the DNA matches TRBJ2-7 better. Germline CDR1 is SEHNR and CDR2 is FQNEAQ (reference sequence). The CDR3 covers 15 residues. DNA for the CDR3: TGTGCCAGCAGCTTCACCGCCGGGACAGCCAACGAGCAGTACTTC. Amino acid sequence: CASSFTAGTANEQYF.

This clone was detected a few times. The V and J genes are TRBV11-2 and TRBJ2-7; weak D call: TRBD2 (5 bases). Germline V CDR1 and CDR2: SGHAT, FQNNGV. Trimming shortened V by 0 bases and J by 7 bases, and 13 bases separated the two germline ends. CDR3 length: 14 amino acids. The DNA for the CDR3 is TGTGCCAGCAGCTTAGAGGTTCGGGGAGTGGAGCAGTACTTC. The encoded protein is CASSLEVRGVEQYF.

This clone was seen more than once but under ten times. The chain has TRBV27 and TRBJ2-5, with a possible D match to TRBD1 (5 bases). The V and J ends lost 4 bases and 0 bases respectively, with 9 bases between them. CDR3 size: 14 residues. Germline loops: CDR1 MNHEY, CDR2 SMNVEV (reference sequence). The CDR3 is CASSYSGYQETQYF. CDR3 DNA: TGTGCCAGCAGTTACTCAGGGTACCAAGAGACCCAGTACTTC.

The rearrangement links TRBV11-2 to TRBJ2-5, with TRBD2 identical over 13 bases. CDR3 length equals 18 residues. The ends lost 4 bases at V and 3 bases at J; junction bases unmatched: 11. Germline loops: CDR1 SGHAT, CDR2 FQNNGV. In nucleotides, the CDR3 is TGTGCCAGCAGCTACAGAATACCGGGACTAGCGGGGAAAGAGACCCAGTACTTC. The encoded protein is CASSYRIPGLAGKETQYF.

The V call is TRBV6-6, the J call TRBJ2-7; D call uncertain. The CDR3 consists of 14 residues. With 5 bases removed from V and 4 bases from J, the gap between germline ends came to 15 bases. From germline, CDR1 is MNHNY and CDR2 SVGAGI (reference sequence). This CDR3 is CASSTNRNGYEQYF. The CDR3 DNA sequence: TGTGCCAGCAGTACAAACAGAAACGGGTACGAGCAGTACTTC.

The genes are TRBV12-5 and TRBJ2-7; D not certain. Trimming stripped 6 bases from V and 1 base from J, with 16 bases between. The CDR3 has 15 residues. Per the germline V gene, CDR1 is LGHNT and CDR2 is FRNRAP. CDR3 nucleotide sequence: TGTGCTAGTGGCTCCCGTTATCCTCAGTCCTACGAGCAGTACTTC. It is translated as CASGSRYPQSYEQYF. The full variable domain, rest sourced from reference TRBV12-5 and TRBJ2-7, is DARVTQTPRHKVTEMGQEVTMRCQPILGHNTVFWYRQTMMQGLELLAYFRNRAPLDDSGMPKDRFSAEMPDATLATLKIQPSEPRDSAVYFCASGSRYPQSYEQYFGPGTRLTVT.

The chain recombines TRBV4-1 with TRBJ2-2; TRBD2 matches 10 bases. V lost 4 bases, J lost 3 bases, and 5 bases stayed unmatched. CDR3 length: 16 amino acids. Germline V gives CDR1 MGHRA, CDR2 YSYEKL. CDR3 bases: TGCGCCAGCAGCCGAGGACTAGCGGCCTACACCGGGGAGCTGTTTTTT. This codes for CASSRGLAAYTGELFF.

This chain links TRBV27 with TRBJ2-5; D may be TRBD1 (6 bases). V gave up 9 bases and J gave up 2 bases, with 16 bases separating them. The CDR3 spans 14 residues. In germline, CDR1 is MNHEY, CDR2 SMNVEV (reference sequence). In DNA form, the CDR3 reads TGTGCCAGTGGGGTGGGGGCCCAACAAGAGACCCAGTACTTC. Translated: CASGVGAQQETQYF.

The chain is built from TRBV28 and TRBJ1-2; unclear D gene. The V end was cut by 3 bases, the J end by 4 bases, with 9 bases between. Germline assignment: CDR1 MDHEN and CDR2 SYDVKM. This CDR3 spans 13 amino acids. Written as DNA, the CDR3 is TGTGCCAGCAGTTTCGGGGTCCCCTATGGCTACACCTTC. Protein: CASSFGVPYGYTF.

As concerns this clone: Other DNA sequences from this sample encode an identical CDR3 as well. The chain combines TRBV30 with TRBJ2-7; no firm D call. V was clipped by 0 bases and J by 3 bases, with 3 bases between them. CDR1 is GTSNPN, CDR2 SVGIG, per germline (reference sequence). This CDR3 comprises 11 residues. DNA for the CDR3: TGTGCCTGGAGTGTACGCTACGAGCAGTACTTC. Encoded protein: CAWSVRYEQYF.